The 27 T cell receptor beta chains below all came from one sample that was sequenced in a study of cytomegalovirus exposure and HLA in healthy donors. The PCR made use of 60 Vbeta and 13 Jbeta primers. Produced via immunoSEQ multiplex PCR; TCRdb's table is partial and in-frame only. The sample carries more than 140,000 clones, 82% recorded once. The sample was PBMCs. All receptors derive from a man under 40 in good health and CMV-seropositive.

This sequence joins TRBV5-1 and TRBJ2-5; possible D gene TRBD1, 5 bases. Germline V gene data show CDR1 as SGHRS and CDR2 as YFSETQ. The CDR3 contains 14 residues. V was pared by 7 bases and J by 1 base, with 14 bases between. The CDR3 loop reads CASAGSRIQETQYF. CDR3 bases: TGCGCCAGCGCAGGGTCCAGAATCCAAGAGACCCAGTACTTC.

The V and J genes are TRBV27 and TRBJ2-7; 7 positions match TRBD1. V was pared by 6 bases and J by 4 bases, with 12 bases of the junction left unmatched. CDR3 length: 15 amino acids. Per germline, CDR1 MNHEY and CDR2 SMNVEV (reference sequence). This CDR3 is CASRRDRAASYEQYF. The CDR3 coding sequence is TGTGCCAGCAGACGAGACAGGGCAGCCTCTTACGAGCAGTACTTC.

This clone came up once. The V call is TRBV2, the J call TRBJ2-6, with 10 bases matching TRBD1. Unmatched junction bases numbered 6, after V lost 4 bases and J lost 0 bases. The CDR3 is 18 residues long. CDR1 and CDR2 (germline): SNHLY, FYNNEI. The CDR3: CASSVETGGFSGANVLTF. The CDR3 DNA follows: TGTGCCAGCAGTGTCGAGACAGGGGGCTTCTCTGGGGCCAACGTCCTGACTTTC.

V is TRBV25-1 and J is TRBJ2-3, with D possibly TRBD2 on 6 matching bases. Trimming shortened V by 3 bases and J by 3 bases, and 10 bases separated the two germline ends. This CDR3 is 14 amino acids long. Germline CDR1 reads MGHDK; CDR2 reads SYGVNS. CDR3 region: CASSEDYWTDTQYF. CDR3 sequence (DNA): TGTGCCAGCAGTGAGGACTACTGGACAGATACGCAGTATTTT.

The genes are TRBV6-5 and TRBJ1-6, with 8 nucleotides matching TRBD1. Germline trimming cut 6 bases from V and 7 bases from J; bases unmatched to any gene: 5. The CDR3 loop spans 14 amino acids. Germline values: CDR1 MNHEY, CDR2 SVGAGI. CDR3 sequence reads: CASRQGVGNSPLHF. DNA of the CDR3: TGTGCCAGCAGACAGGGGGTAGGGAATTCACCCCTCCACTTT.

This clone was seen a handful of times. The rearrangement links TRBV6-1 to TRBJ1-5; D is possibly TRBD1 (6 bases). V was pared by 4 bases and J by 7 bases, with 14 bases between. Germline values: CDR1 MNHNS, CDR2 SASEGT. This CDR3 contains 14 residues. CDR3 DNA sequence: TGTGCCAGCAGTGCTACAGGGTTTTGGCAGCCCCAGCATTTT. Translation gives CASSATGFWQPQHF.

This clone was seen a single time. Relative to the germline gene, one junction end is altered; a read error may explain this. This chain uses TRBV12-5 with TRBJ2-5; the D gene is possibly TRBD2 (5 bases). CDR3 length: 13 residues. The germline CDR1 and CDR2 sequences are LGHNT and FRNRAP. CDR3 loop: CASGLPWGEAQYF. In nucleotides, the CDR3 is TGTGCTAGTGGTTTGCCCTGGGGAGAGGCCCAGTACTTC.

Only a few counts were recorded for this clone. The rearrangement links TRBV7-2 to TRBJ2-1; 8 bases fit TRBD2. This CDR3 spans 15 amino acids. Germline assignment: CDR1 SGHTA and CDR2 FQGNSA. V dropped 2 bases and J dropped 2; count of bases not matched to a gene: 2. CDR3 region: CASSLNGGAYNEQFF. Written as DNA, the CDR3 is TGTGCCAGCAGCTTAAACGGGGGGGCCTACAATGAGCAGTTCTTC.

This clone was counted once. The CDR3 is CASSMGQGAYEQYF. In DNA form, the CDR3 reads TGTGCCAGTAGTATGGGACAGGGGGCCTACGAGCAGTACTTC. The genes are TRBV19 and TRBJ2-7, with 11 bases that match TRBD1. CDR1 is LNHDA, CDR2 SQIVND, per germline (reference sequence). V shed 3 bases and J 2 bases; nucleotides not matched to a gene: 0. The CDR3 sequence is 14 residues long. Full variable domain (rest looked up from reference TRBV19 and TRBJ2-7): DGGITQSPKYLFRKEGQNVTLSCEQNLNHDAMYWYRQDPGQGLRLIYYSQIVNDFQKGDIAEGYSVSREKKESFPLTVTSAQKNPTAFYLCASSMGQGAYEQYFGPGTRLTVT.

This rearrangement joins TRBV15 to TRBJ2-3; D is ambiguous. Per the germline V gene, CDR1 is LNHNV and CDR2 is YYDKDF (reference sequence). CDR3 length equals 13 residues. V was cut by 3 bases and J by 2 bases, with 6 bases left in between. The CDR3: CATSSLYTDTQYF. DNA of the CDR3: TGTGCCACCAGCAGCCTATACACAGATACGCAGTATTTT.

This chain joins TRBV7-6 and TRBJ2-3; 7 positions match TRBD1. With 5 bases clipped from V and 3 bases from J, the junction kept 8 bases outside the gene matches. Germline lookup yields CDR1 SGHVS and CDR2 FNYEAQ. The CDR3 covers 15 residues. The CDR3 reads CASSRTGTATDTQYF. CDR3 nucleotides: TGTGCCAGCAGCCGAACCGGGACAGCGACAGATACGCAGTATTTT.

This clone was recorded only once. The V gene is TRBV6-1, the J gene TRBJ2-7; 7 bases agree with TRBD1. V shed 2 bases, J shed 2 bases, and the junction held 6 bases outside the gene matches. The CDR3 is 15 residues long. CDR1 and CDR2 (germline): MNHNS, SASEGT. The CDR3 region has the DNA TGTGCCAGCAGTGAAATGACAGGGCCGGCCTACGAGCAGTACTTC. The encoded protein is CASSEMTGPAYEQYF.

The genes are TRBV5-1 and TRBJ2-6; 8 bases map to TRBD1. Germline V gives CDR1 SGHRS, CDR2 YFSETQ. V was pared by 5 bases and J by 1 base, with 14 bases of the junction left unmatched. The CDR3 length is 19 residues. The CDR3 here is CASSGISTGVLSGANVLTF. DNA for the CDR3: TGCGCCAGCAGTGGTATTTCGACAGGGGTTTTATCTGGGGCCAACGTCCTGACTTTC.

This clone was counted between two and nine times. The chain uses TRBV5-6 and TRBJ2-2; 9 bases match TRBD2. The germline V gene has CDR1 SGHDT and CDR2 YYEEEE. The CDR3 covers 18 residues. V dropped 2 bases and J dropped 4; count of bases not matched to a gene: 12. CDR3 in amino acids: CASSLGLAGSRGTGELFF. In DNA, the CDR3 is TGTGCCAGCAGCTTAGGGCTAGCGGGGTCCCGGGGCACCGGGGAGCTGTTTTTT. Full variable domain (remainder filled in from reference TRBV5-6 and TRBJ2-2): DAGVTQSPTHLIKTRGQQVTLRCSPKSGHDTVSWYQQALGQGPQFIFQYYEEEERQRGNFPDRFSGHQFPNYSSELNVNALLLGDSALYLCASSLGLAGSRGTGELFFGEGSRLTVL.

This chain joins TRBV28 and TRBJ2-7; TRBD2 is a possible D gene (6 bases). Germline CDR1 and CDR2: MDHEN and SYDVKM. This CDR3 has 16 residues. Trimming cost V 5 bases and J 0 bases, with 17 bases left between them. CDR3 region: CASSDRDFQSSYEQYF. Written as DNA, the CDR3 is TGTGCCAGCAGTGACCGGGACTTTCAGAGCTCCTACGAGCAGTACTTC.

The chain has TRBV6-6 and TRBJ1-2; D perhaps matches TRBD1 (6 bases). The CDR3 is made up of 15 amino acids. Trimming took off 0 bases at V and 2 bases at J, with 10 bases between the two ends. Germline CDR1 MNHNY, CDR2 SVGAGI (reference sequence). The CDR3 coding sequence is TGTGCCAGCAGTTACTCGGCAGGGGACAACTATGGCTACACCTTC. Its translation: CASSYSAGDNYGYTF.

The chain joins TRBV14 to TRBJ2-3; 11 positions agree with TRBD2. Germline V gene lookup returns CDR1 SGHDN and CDR2 FVKESK. V gave up 1 base and J gave up 3 bases; unmatched junction bases: 12. This CDR3 has 19 residues. This chain's CDR3 is CASSQAPPLLAGVTDTQYF. CDR3 sequence (DNA): TGTGCCAGCAGCCAAGCCCCCCCTCTACTAGCGGGAGTGACAGATACGCAGTATTTT. The full variable domain, completed using reference TRBV14 and TRBJ2-3, is EAGVTQFPSHSVIEKGQTVTLRCDPISGHDNLYWYRRVMGKEIKFLLHFVKESKQDESGMPNNRFLAERTGGTYSTLKVQPAELEDSGVYFCASSQAPPLLAGVTDTQYFGPGTRLTVL.

This rearrangement joins TRBV7-6 to TRBJ2-7, with 7 nucleotides matching TRBD1. Per germline, CDR1 SGHVS and CDR2 FNYEAQ. The CDR3 is 15 residues long. The V gene end was trimmed by 4 bases and the J gene end by 0 bases; junction bases not matched to a gene: 6. The CDR3 coding sequence is TGTGCCAGCAGCTCGCTGACAGGGAGCTCCTACGAGCAGTACTTC. Its protein is CASSSLTGSSYEQYF.

This clone was detected once. V is TRBV11-2 and J is TRBJ2-7; maybe TRBD1 (6 bases). V shed 3 bases and J shed 7 bases, with 13 bases lying between them. Germline V gene lookup returns CDR1 SGHAT and CDR2 FQNNGV. The CDR3 is 13 residues long. The CDR3 spells CASSFYRVGEQYF. The DNA of the CDR3 is TGTGCCAGCAGCTTCTACAGGGTGGGGGAGCAGTACTTC.

The rearrangement joins TRBV6-5 to TRBJ2-2; D remains ambiguous. Per the germline V gene, CDR1 is MNHEY and CDR2 is SVGAGI. The V end lost 3 bases, the J end lost 0 bases, and 11 bases lay between the germline ends. The CDR3 covers 16 residues. CDR3 nucleotide sequence: TGTGCCAGCAGTTATAGTTCCGTGACGAACACCGGGGAGCTGTTTTTT. This translates into CASSYSSVTNTGELFF.

The chain has TRBV7-2 and TRBJ2-5; tentative D call: TRBD2 (5 bases). The V gene lost 4 bases and the J gene lost 0 bases, with 9 bases spanning the gap. This CDR3 spans 14 amino acids. CDR1 is SGHTA and CDR2 is FQGNSA in the germline V gene. This CDR3 reads CASSSGSHQETQYF. CDR3 nucleotide sequence: TGTGCCAGCAGCTCGGGATCGCACCAAGAGACCCAGTACTTC.

The chain employs TRBV7-2 and TRBJ1-1, with D unclear. Trimming left V 6 bases short and J 10 bases short, with 18 bases between. The germline CDR1 and CDR2 sequences are SGHTA and FQGNSA. This CDR3 is 13 amino acids long. The CDR3 reads CASSLGRQIGAFF. The CDR3 DNA sequence: TGTGCCAGCAGTTTGGGCCGCCAAATCGGAGCTTTCTTT.

The chain joins TRBV28 to TRBJ1-5; D is unresolved. CDR3 size: 16 residues. Germline loops: CDR1 MDHEN, CDR2 SYDVKM. V was trimmed by 7 bases and J by 0 bases, leaving 16 bases between them. The CDR3 DNA follows: TGTGCCAGCACCAAAACTAGGTACTTTAGCAATCAGCCCCAGCATTTT. Protein sequence: CASTKTRYFSNQPQHF.

The CDR3 DNA reads TGTGCCTGGCATACAGGGGGCCGGAACAATGAGCAGTTCTTC. Translated: CAWHTGGRNNEQFF. The chain uses TRBV30 and TRBJ2-1, with 9 bases aligning to TRBD1. Losses at the gene ends were 5 bases for V and 5 bases for J; bases not matched to a gene: 7. Germline CDR1 and CDR2: GTSNPN and SVGIG (reference sequence). The CDR3 has 14 residues. The full variable domain, in which reference TRBV30 and TRBJ2-1 provide the parts outside the CDR3, is SQTIHQWPATLVQPVGSPLSLECTVEGTSNPNLYWYRQAAGRGLQLLFYSVGIGQISSEVPQNLSASRPQDRQFILSSKKLLLSDSGFYLCAWHTGGRNNEQFFGPGTRLTVL.

The chain joins TRBV2 to TRBJ2-1, with 7 positions matching TRBD1. The length of the CDR3 is 13 residues. Germline-derived CDR1 and CDR2 are SNHLY and FYNNEI. Unmatched junction bases numbered 7, after V lost 6 bases and J lost 8 bases. CDR3 nucleotide sequence: TGTGCCAGCAGGAAGACAGGGAGCGATGAGCAGTTCTTC. Protein product: CASRKTGSDEQFF.

This rearrangement joins TRBV29-1 to TRBJ1-1; 9 nucleotides line up with TRBD1. The V gene end was trimmed by 6 bases and the J gene end by 0 bases; junction bases not matched to a gene: 2. This CDR3 contains 13 residues. Germline lookup yields CDR1 SQVTM and CDR2 ANQGSEA. This CDR3 reads CSVGTGLNTEAFF. Written as DNA, the CDR3 is TGCAGCGTAGGGACAGGGTTGAACACTGAAGCTTTCTTT.

The chain joins TRBV5-1 to TRBJ2-7, with 11 bases fitting TRBD2. This CDR3 region has 14 residues. Unmatched junction bases numbered 3, after V lost 5 bases and J lost 2 bases. Germline V CDR1 and CDR2: SGHRS, YFSETQ. The DNA of the CDR3 is TGCGCCAGCAGTCCGACTAGCGGGGCCTACGAGCAGTACTTC. It encodes CASSPTSGAYEQYF.